A selection of T cell receptor beta chains follows, all from one sample in a study of blood T cell repertoires in COVID-19. Clones were read by immunoSEQ multiplex PCR, and TCRdb kept only the in-frame ones, dropping some. Of under 350,000 clones listed, roughly 89% were seen once; the top ten hold 1.7%. Specimen: PBMCs or T cells enriched from blood (not recorded which). Receptor source: a woman in her thirties or forties who had recovered from COVID-19. Both conserved end residues are part of each CDR3. The D gene is left open where the match is weak. Rows give clone size only sometimes, using once, few, many, or a class for an expanded clone.

V gene	D gene	J gene	clone size	CDR3 DNA	CDR3 protein
TRBV24-1	.	TRBJ1-2	.	TGTGCCACATATCGACTCACGGTACCCCACGGCTACACCTTC	CATYRLTVPHGYTF
TRBV4-3	TRBD2	TRBJ2-1	.	TGCGCCAGCAGCCAAGATGGGGCGGGAGGACTGATACGGCAGTTCTTC	CASSQDGAGGLIRQFF
TRBV19	.	TRBJ1-3	.	TGTGCCAGTAGTCCACAGGGTACTGGAAACACCATATATTTT	CASSPQGTGNTIYF
TRBV27	.	TRBJ2-7	.	TGTGCCAGCAGCAAGGACGACAGGTTCCTCTCCTACGAGCAGTACTTC	CASSKDDRFLSYEQYF
TRBV9	TRBD1	TRBJ1-6	.	TGTGCCAGCAGCGTAGGTGGACAGGGTTTTTCTTCACCCCTCCACTTT	CASSVGGQGFSSPLHF
TRBV30	.	TRBJ1-5	.	TGTGCCTGGAGTCCAGGGGTCCAGCCCCAGCATTTT	CAWSPGVQPQHF
TRBV5-1	.	TRBJ1-2	.	TGCGCCAGCAGCTTGGAGGGGATGGGCTATGGCTACACCTTC	CASSLEGMGYGYTF
TRBV7-8	.	TRBJ2-5	once	TGTGCCAGCAGCTCTCGCAAGCGGAAAGAGACCCAGTACTTC	CASSSRKRKETQYF
TRBV12-5	TRBD1	TRBJ1-4	.	TGTGCTAGTGGTTTGGGGGGCCTCCGGGACAGGGCACGAAAACTGTTTTTT	CASGLGGLRDRARKLFF
TRBV11-2	.	TRBJ1-2	.	TGTGCCAGCAGCCTTGGACTTAGCTATGGCTACACCTTC	CASSLGLSYGYTF
TRBV21-1	.	TRBJ2-7	.	TGTGCCAGCAAAGAGGGACTAGCCGGGTTCGAGCAGTACTTC	CASKEGLAGFEQYF
TRBV7-9	.	TRBJ2-7	.	TGTGCCAGCAGCCGACAGGCTCCGTCGGGCGAGCAGTACTTC	CASSRQAPSGEQYF
TRBV6-1	.	TRBJ1-1	.	TGTGCCAGCAGTGATTTCAGGGGGAACACTGAAGCTTTCTTT	CASSDFRGNTEAFF
TRBV6-5	.	TRBJ1-1	.	TGTGCCACGACTTTGACCGAGGGGAACACTGAAGCTTTCTTT	CATTLTEGNTEAFF
TRBV11-1	TRBD2	TRBJ2-7	once	TGTGCCAGCAGCCCCCGAGGTAGCGGGAGCTACGAGCAGTACTTC	CASSPRGSGSYEQYF
TRBV5-1	.	TRBJ2-2	.	TGCGCCAGCAGCTTTCGACTAGCCGGGGAGCTGTTTTTT	CASSFRLAGELFF
TRBV19	.	TRBJ1-1	.	TGTGCCAGTAGGACTTTGGGGGCCGCGAACACTGAAGCTTTCTTT	CASRTLGAANTEAFF
TRBV7-2	TRBD1	TRBJ1-2	.	TGTGCCAGCAGCGCCGGGACAGGGTCAAATGGCTACACCTTC	CASSAGTGSNGYTF
TRBV7-2	TRBD2	TRBJ2-3	.	TGTGCCAGCAGCCCTAGAGGGGGAGGACTAGCCCTAGATACGCAGTATTTT	CASSPRGGGLALDTQYF
TRBV27	TRBD1	TRBJ1-4	.	TGTGCCAGCAGACACTCCGGGACAGAACTGTTTTTT	CASRHSGTELFF
TRBV18	.	TRBJ1-4	few	TGTGCCAGCTCACCAAACCAGGCAACTAATGAAAAACTGTTTTTT	CASSPNQATNEKLFF
TRBV30	.	TRBJ2-1	.	TGTGCCTGGAGTGTCGACTACTCCTACAATGAGCAGTTCTTC	CAWSVDYSYNEQFF
TRBV15	.	TRBJ1-1	.	TGTGCCACCAGCTTCCAGGTGTCGAACACTGAAGCTTTCTTT	CATSFQVSNTEAFF
TRBV5-4	TRBD1	TRBJ1-1	.	TGTGCCAGCAGCCTGAAAACAGGGGGGACTGAAGCTTTCTTT	CASSLKTGGTEAFF
TRBV7-9	.	TRBJ2-1	.	TGTGCCAGCAGCTTAATGTCGGTATCCTACAATGAGCAGTTCTTC	CASSLMSVSYNEQFF
TRBV5-6	TRBD1	TRBJ2-7	.	TGTGCCAGCAGCCTTTCTTTGGGACAGGGCTCCTACGAGCAGTACTTC	CASSLSLGQGSYEQYF
TRBV6-5	TRBD1	TRBJ1-3	.	TGTGCCAGCATGACAGGGTCCTCTGGAAACACCATATATTTT	CASMTGSSGNTIYF
TRBV5-1	.	TRBJ2-7	.	TGCGCCAGCAGCTACGACGCAGGAATCTCCTACGAGCAGTACTTC	CASSYDAGISYEQYF
TRBV5-1	TRBD1	TRBJ1-3	once	TGCGCCAGCAGCGGGCCGGGACAGGGCTCTGGAAACACCATATATTTT	CASSGPGQGSGNTIYF
TRBV5-4	.	TRBJ1-4	.	TGTGCCAGCAGCGGCCAGGGTAATGAAAAACTGTTTTTT	CASSGQGNEKLFF
TRBV3-1/TRBV3-2	.	TRBJ2-5	.	TGTGCCAGCAGCGCGGCCCTCGGGGGAAGAGAGACCCAGTACTTC	CASSAALGGRETQYF
TRBV29-1	.	TRBJ1-2	.	TGCAGCGCCCTCCGGTGGCCGACTTTCACCTTC	CSALRWPTFTF
TRBV5-4	TRBD1	TRBJ1-3	.	TGTGCCAGCAGCCGCGCAACAGGGGCTGGAAACACCATATATTTT	CASSRATGAGNTIYF
TRBV6-6	.	TRBJ1-2	.	TGTGCCAGCAGTTATGAGGGGGACTATGGCTACACCTTC	CASSYEGDYGYTF
TRBV19	.	TRBJ2-3	.	TGTGCCAGTAGTGACATGACTAGTATCCAAATAGATACGCAGTATTTT	CASSDMTSIQIDTQYF
TRBV2	.	TRBJ2-7	once	TGTGCCAGCAGTAACGACATCTCCTACGAGCAGTACTTC	CASSNDISYEQYF
TRBV5-1	.	TRBJ1-3	.	TGCGCCAGCAAGCAAAGCTCTGGAAACACCATATATTTT	CASKQSSGNTIYF
TRBV2	.	TRBJ1-2	.	TGTGCCAGCAGCCTCCGGGACTTGGGTGGCTACACCTTC	CASSLRDLGGYTF
TRBV29-1	.	TRBJ2-5	.	TGCAGCGTTCAGGGTACCCAAGAGACCCAGTACTTC	CSVQGTQETQYF
TRBV5-4	TRBD2	TRBJ2-1	.	TGTGCCAGCAGCTTGGGAGCGGGGGCCGACAATGAGCAGTTCTTC	CASSLGAGADNEQFF
TRBV6-5	.	TRBJ2-3	.	TGTGCCAGCAGTTACGTGGGAGTTAGCACAGATACGCAGTATTTT	CASSYVGVSTDTQYF
TRBV5-5	.	TRBJ2-2	.	TGTGCCAGCAGCTCACAGATTTTTGCGAACACCGGGGAGCTGTTTTTT	CASSSQIFANTGELFF
TRBV12-2	.	TRBJ1-2	.	TGTGCAAGTCGCTTAGCCCCTCGGAGGGCCAGGGCAATCTTAGGCTACACCTTC	CASRLAPRRARAILGYTF
TRBV28	.	TRBJ1-1	.	TGTGCCAGCTCTAAGCTTTATGAAGCTTTCTTT	CASSKLYEAFF
TRBV5-6	TRBD2	TRBJ2-7	.	TGTGCCAGCAGCCCCGACTGGGCGGGCGGGAGCTACGAGCAGTACTTC	CASSPDWAGGSYEQYF
TRBV7-2	TRBD2	TRBJ2-3	once	TGTGCCAGCAGCCAACTCCGGGGTCAGCGGGGGACAGATACGCAGTATTTT	CASSQLRGQRGTDTQYF
TRBV7-2	TRBD1	TRBJ1-2	.	TGTGCCAGCAGCTTAGGGGGGACAGGTACCTTGGGTGGCTACACCTTC	CASSLGGTGTLGGYTF
TRBV6-2/TRBV6-3	.	TRBJ2-7	.	TGTGCCAGCAGCCCGGGACACCAAAGTTACTACGAGCAGTACTTC	CASSPGHQSYYEQYF
TRBV4-3	TRBD1	TRBJ2-7	.	TGCGCCAGCAGCCAAGACCCCGGGACAGGGGGCGAGCAGTACTTC	CASSQDPGTGGEQYF
TRBV7-2	TRBD1	TRBJ1-1	.	TGTGCCAGCAGCTTAGACAGGGGATGGACTGAAGCTTTCTTT	CASSLDRGWTEAFF
TRBV19	TRBD1	TRBJ1-4	.	TGTGCCAGTAGTGTGGACAGGACTAATGAAAAACTGTTTTTT	CASSVDRTNEKLFF
TRBV5-1	TRBD1	TRBJ1-1	.	TGCGCCAGCAGCTTGGAGGCAGGGGGCGGAACTGAAGCTTTCTTT	CASSLEAGGGTEAFF
TRBV2	.	TRBJ1-3	.	TGTGCCAGCAGTGAACAGGGAAACACCATATATTTT	CASSEQGNTIYF
TRBV2	TRBD1	TRBJ2-2	.	TGTGCCAGTAGGGACAGAGACACCGGGGAGCTGTTTTTT	CASRDRDTGELFF
TRBV2	TRBD1	TRBJ2-1	.	TGTGCCACAGCGCCGGGACAGGGTGGGTATGAGCAGTTCTTC	CATAPGQGGYEQFF
TRBV28	.	TRBJ1-5	.	TGTGCCAGCAGCCTCCGGGATCTTTTCAATCAGCCCCAGCATTTT	CASSLRDLFNQPQHF
TRBV11-2	.	TRBJ1-1	.	TGTGCCAGCAGCTCAGGGATCGACACTGAAGCTTTCTTT	CASSSGIDTEAFF
TRBV5-1	.	TRBJ1-5	.	TGCGCCAGCAGCGAGGGGGATAGCAATCAGCCCCAGCATTTT	CASSEGDSNQPQHF
TRBV30	.	TRBJ1-4	few	TGTGCCTGGAGTGTAGGAGGGTCTGGGGGTGAAAAACTGTTTTTT	CAWSVGGSGGEKLFF